This TCR beta chain was sequenced for a study of shared clonotypes between healthy human individuals. Across the study: The people who gave samples were two women and three men aged 18 to 49.

Per sorted-subset replicate PCR, input was approximately 180 ng DNA, representing tens of thousands of T cell genomes. Method: immunoSEQ multiplex PCR; TCRdb's copy keeps in-frame clones and lacks some. This table holds some 2,000,000 clones, just under 95% found once. Comment on this clone: The target antigen is unknown.

Naive CD8 isolation took CD45RO-negative cells positively selected for CCR7 and excluded terminally differentiated effector memory CD45RA+ cells. Whole-study findings and limits: Estimated richness values were generally larger in naive subsets than in memory subsets. Naive CD4 clonotypes overlapped across a few donors at roughly 5.1%.

The origin of this receptor is a man younger than 35 in good health. The source material was naive CD8+ T cells sorted from blood.

The CDR3 reads CASSESGLNPYEQYF. CDR3 DNA: TGCGCCAGCAGTGAGTCGGGCCTCAATCCCTACGAGCAGTACTTC. V gene TRBV10-1 combines with J gene TRBJ2-7; D is unresolved. The germline CDR1 and CDR2 sequences are WNHNN and SYGVQD (reference sequence). Between the trimmed V and J ends, which lost 0 bases and 2 bases, there was a span of 11 bases. The length of the CDR3 is 15 residues.